One sample yielded the 24 T cell receptor beta chains listed below, sequenced in a study of cytomegalovirus exposure and HLA in healthy donors. It was with 60 Vbeta and 13 Jbeta primers that the PCR ran. The repertoire was sequenced with immunoSEQ multiplex PCR; TCRdb's copy has only in-frame clones and lacks some. The sample lists fewer than 200,000 clones, around 68% seen once, with about 1.4% in the top ten. Sequencing input: PBMCs. These receptors all come from a girl aged 5 to 17 in good health and CMV-seronegative.

The chain links TRBV4-1 to TRBJ2-3; a weak D match, TRBD2 (7 bases). In germline, CDR1 is MGHRA, CDR2 YSYEKL. V shed 4 bases and J shed 6 bases, with 17 bases lying between them. This CDR3 region has 15 residues. CDR3 DNA sequence: TGCGCCAGCAGCCCACTAGGGGGGGGTAAGGATACGCAGTATTTT. Protein: CASSPLGGGKDTQYF.

The chain joins TRBV27 to TRBJ2-7; 7 nucleotides align to TRBD1. The germline V gene encodes CDR1 MNHEY and CDR2 SMNVEV (reference sequence). The CDR3 is 14 amino acids. Losses at the gene ends were 6 bases for V and 3 bases for J; bases not matched to a gene: 8. The CDR3 loop is CASSPQGSYYEQYF. DNA of the CDR3: TGTGCCAGCAGCCCACAGGGGTCCTACTACGAGCAGTACTTC.

This sequence joins TRBV5-1 and TRBJ1-2; 7 bases map to TRBD1. There are 15 residues in the CDR3. With 4 bases clipped from V and 3 bases from J, the junction kept 9 bases outside the gene matches. Germline V CDR1 and CDR2: SGHRS, YFSETQ. The CDR3 protein is CASSVTLTGDYGYTF. CDR3 DNA: TGCGCCAGCAGCGTCACCCTTACAGGGGACTATGGCTACACCTTC.

The rearrangement links TRBV7-2 to TRBJ2-7; no firm D call. Germline V gives CDR1 SGHTA, CDR2 FQGNSA. This CDR3 has 13 amino acids. V lost 5 bases and J lost 3, with 11 bases in between. CDR3 amino acids: CASSQTLYYEQYF. In DNA form, the CDR3 reads TGTGCCAGCAGCCAGACACTTTACTACGAGCAGTACTTC. Supplemented by reference TRBV7-2 and TRBJ2-7, the full variable domain reads GAGVSQSPSNKVTEKGKDVELRCDPISGHTALYWYRQSLGQGLEFLIYFQGNSAPDKSGLPSDRFSAERTGGSVSTLTIQRTQQEDSAVYLCASSQTLYYEQYFGPGTRLTVT.

V is TRBV7-3 and J is TRBJ2-5, with D unclear. This CDR3 comprises 13 residues. Trimming removed 6 bases at V and 1 base at J, with 9 bases between. CDR1 SGHTA and CDR2 FQGTGA come from the germline V gene. The CDR3 sequence: CASSFTGQETQYF. CDR3 sequence (DNA): TGTGCCAGCAGTTTCACCGGCCAAGAGACCCAGTACTTC.

This rearrangement joins TRBV4-1 to TRBJ1-1, with D perhaps matching TRBD1 (6 bases). The CDR3 sequence is 15 residues long. CDR1 is MGHRA, CDR2 YSYEKL, per germline. V lost 3 bases, J lost 4 bases, and 15 bases lay in between. CDR3 DNA sequence: TGCGCCAGCAGCCAGGGACAAGAAGAGGGCACTGAAGCTTTCTTT. It is translated as CASSQGQEEGTEAFF.

This chain links TRBV15 with TRBJ2-7; D gene unclear. From germline, CDR1 is LNHNV and CDR2 YYDKDF (reference sequence). This CDR3 region has 13 residues. V was shortened by 0 bases and J by 3 bases, with 6 bases between the two germline ends. CDR3 sequence (DNA): TGTGCCACCAGCAGAGATCTCGTCTACGAGCAGTACTTC. As protein: CATSRDLVYEQYF.

This clone was seen a handful of times. This rearrangement joins TRBV19 to TRBJ2-7; D uncertain. Germline values: CDR1 LNHDA, CDR2 SQIVND (reference sequence). The CDR3 runs 14 residues. The germline V and J ends were trimmed by 4 bases and 5 bases, with 15 bases remaining between them. The CDR3 region is CASSKTGAIDEQYF. DNA for the CDR3: TGTGCCAGTAGTAAAACGGGTGCCATCGACGAGCAGTACTTC.

The gene calls are TRBV19 and TRBJ1-4, with 7 positions matching TRBD1. The J segment lost 7 bases and the V segment lost 6 bases, leaving 8 bases of the junction unmatched. This CDR3 spans 14 amino acids. CDR1 is LNHDA and CDR2 is SQIVND in the germline V gene (reference sequence). The CDR3 here is CASSRTGVGEKLFF. The CDR3 DNA follows: TGTGCCAGTAGCCGAACAGGGGTGGGTGAAAAACTGTTTTTT.

CDR3 residues: CASSSDTEAFF. CDR3 DNA sequence: TGTGCCAGCAGTTCGGACACTGAAGCTTTCTTT. The chain is built from TRBV5-4 and TRBJ1-1; D is undetermined. The V end lost 5 bases, the J end lost 3 bases, and 5 bases lay between the germline ends. The CDR3 consists of 11 residues. Germline V lookup: CDR1 SGHNT, CDR2 YYREEE (reference sequence).

V usage is TRBV7-3 and J usage is TRBJ2-7; D is possibly TRBD1 (7 bases). Germline assignment: CDR1 SGHTA and CDR2 FQGTGA. Trimming shortened V by 5 bases and J by 3 bases, and 14 bases separated the two germline ends. The CDR3 runs to 14 residues. The CDR3 reads CASSARRDSYEQYF. The CDR3 DNA sequence: TGTGCCAGCAGCGCACGGAGGGACAGCTACGAGCAGTACTTC.

The chain is built from TRBV27 and TRBJ2-3; D gene uncertain. Germline lookup yields CDR1 MNHEY and CDR2 SMNVEV (reference sequence). The CDR3 sequence is 12 residues long. V lost 3 bases and J 5 bases, leaving 6 bases between the germline ends. Here the CDR3 reads CASSFSKDTQYF. CDR3 nucleotides: TGTGCCAGCAGTTTTTCAAAAGATACGCAGTATTTT.

J is TRBJ1-5 and V is TRBV28, with 10 bases lining up with TRBD1. After removal of 6 bases from V and 5 bases from J, the junction contained 7 bases not matched to a gene. CDR1 MDHEN and CDR2 SYDVKM come from the germline V gene. CDR3 length: 15 amino acids. CDR3 sequence: CASSDRGLGDQPQHF. The CDR3 region has the DNA TGTGCCAGCAGCGACAGGGGGCTGGGGGATCAGCCCCAGCATTTT.

The V call is TRBV6-1, the J call TRBJ1-4; no firm D call. V was pared by 6 bases and J by 0 bases, with 11 bases between. The CDR3 contains 15 residues. The V gene's germline CDR1 is MNHNS and CDR2 SASEGT. The CDR3 spells CASRSGLATNEKLFF. The CDR3 DNA follows: TGTGCCAGCAGGTCAGGACTCGCAACTAATGAAAAACTGTTTTTT.

This rearrangement joins TRBV19 to TRBJ1-1; 7 nucleotides align to TRBD1. J was trimmed by 4 bases and V by 5 bases; bases with no gene match: 7. This CDR3 has 14 amino acids. Germline V gene data show CDR1 as LNHDA and CDR2 as SQIVND (reference sequence). The CDR3 is CASSAQGTVTEAFF. The CDR3 nucleotides are TGTGCCAGTAGTGCTCAAGGGACAGTCACTGAAGCTTTCTTT.

The chain is built from TRBV5-1 and TRBJ2-1, with D maybe TRBD2 (6 bases). V was clipped by 3 bases and J by 8 bases, with 6 bases between them. Germline-derived CDR1 and CDR2 are SGHRS and YFSETQ. The CDR3 length is 11 residues. The CDR3, as DNA: TGCGCCAGCAGCTCGGGGGATGAGCAGTTCTTC. Translating it yields CASSSGDEQFF.

Comment on this clone: It is likely a read error, because the conserved phenylalanine at the end of the CDR3 is missing. The chain links TRBV7-6 to TRBJ1-1; possibly TRBD1 for D (5 bases). CDR1 and CDR2 (germline): SGHVS, FNYEAQ. This CDR3 contains 13 residues. V was trimmed by 6 bases and J by 5 bases, leaving 13 bases between them. CDR3 protein: CASRGEAGTEAFL. The CDR3 nucleotides are TGTGCCAGCAGGGGGGAGGCGGGGACTGAAGCTTTCTTG.

V and J are TRBV29-1 and TRBJ2-5, with D perhaps matching TRBD1 (6 bases). The CDR3 runs to 14 residues. CDR1 SQVTM and CDR2 ANQGSEA come from the germline V gene. The V and J ends lost 0 bases and 2 bases respectively, with 10 bases between them. The CDR3 nucleotides are TGCAGCGTTGAAGATCTCAGGGGACAAGAGACCCAGTACTTC. It encodes CSVEDLRGQETQYF.

The CDR3 region is CASSLAPGPYEQYF. CDR3 nucleotide sequence: TGTGCCAGCAGCTTAGCGCCAGGTCCCTACGAGCAGTACTTC. The genes are TRBV7-9 and TRBJ2-7, with D hard to call. Per germline, CDR1 SEHNR and CDR2 FQNEAQ (reference sequence). Trimming pared 0 bases from V and 2 bases from J, leaving 8 bases between. The CDR3 is 14 residues long.

The chain couples TRBV6-1 to TRBJ2-1; TRBD2 agrees at 7 bases. V shed 11 bases and J 0 bases; nucleotides not matched to a gene: 7. The germline gives CDR1 MNHNS, CDR2 SASEGT. CDR3 length: 14 amino acids. CDR3: CAGGRGSSYNEQFF. CDR3 nucleotide sequence: TGTGCCGGTGGGCGGGGGAGCTCCTACAATGAGCAGTTCTTC.

J is TRBJ2-3 and V is TRBV4-1; TRBD1 might be the D (5 bases). Trimming took off 0 bases at V and 3 bases at J, with 7 bases between the two ends. From germline, CDR1 is MGHRA and CDR2 YSYEKL. The CDR3 loop spans 14 amino acids. CDR3 bases: TGCGCCAGCAGCCAAGAAGGGGTAACAGATACGCAGTATTTT. Protein: CASSQEGVTDTQYF.

As DNA, the CDR3 is TGTGCCAGCAGCATACAGGGTCGAAAGTTCTTC. Translation: CASSIQGRKFF. The V call is TRBV5-4, the J call TRBJ2-1; D perhaps matches TRBD1 (6 bases). The CDR3 covers 11 residues. CDR1 is SGHNT, CDR2 YYREEE, per germline (reference sequence). V was trimmed by 4 bases and J by 14 bases, leaving 13 bases between them.

This clone has only a few counts. The chain has TRBV2 and TRBJ1-5; TRBD1 matches at 9 bases. Germline CDR1 is SNHLY and CDR2 is FYNNEI. V shed 0 bases, J shed 5 bases, and the junction held 11 bases outside the gene matches. The CDR3 runs to 18 residues. CDR3 sequence reads: CASSEASGQGTYYQPQHF. The CDR3 DNA reads as TGTGCCAGCAGTGAAGCCTCCGGACAGGGGACATATTATCAGCCCCAGCATTTT.

This clone was recorded a few times. The rearrangement uses TRBV15 and TRBJ1-5, with D unresolved. Trimming cost V 3 bases and J 5 bases, with 17 bases left between them. The germline V gene encodes CDR1 LNHNV and CDR2 YYDKDF (reference sequence). The CDR3 is 16 residues long. The CDR3 bases are TGTGCCACCAGCAGGCTTTATGGGGAGGTAGATCAGCCCCAGCATTTT. Encoded protein: CATSRLYGEVDQPQHF.